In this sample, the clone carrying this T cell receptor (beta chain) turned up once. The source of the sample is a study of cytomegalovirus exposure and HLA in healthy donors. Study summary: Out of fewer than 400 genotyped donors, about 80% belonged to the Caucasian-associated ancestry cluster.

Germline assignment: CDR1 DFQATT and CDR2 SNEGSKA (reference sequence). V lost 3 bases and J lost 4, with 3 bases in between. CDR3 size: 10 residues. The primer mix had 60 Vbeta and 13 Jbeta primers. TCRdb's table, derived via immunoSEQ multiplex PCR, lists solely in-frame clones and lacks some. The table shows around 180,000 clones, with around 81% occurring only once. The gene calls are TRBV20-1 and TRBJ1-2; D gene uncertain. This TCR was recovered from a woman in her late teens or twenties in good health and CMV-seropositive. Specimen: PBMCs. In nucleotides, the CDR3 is TGCAGTGCTAGTCTCTATGGCTACACCTTC. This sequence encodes CSASLYGYTF.